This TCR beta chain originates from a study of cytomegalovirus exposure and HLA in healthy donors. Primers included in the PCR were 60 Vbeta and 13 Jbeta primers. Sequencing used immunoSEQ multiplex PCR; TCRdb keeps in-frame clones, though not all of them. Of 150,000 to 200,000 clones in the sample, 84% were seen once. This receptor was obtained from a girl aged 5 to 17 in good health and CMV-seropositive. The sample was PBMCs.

CDR3 DNA sequence: TGCGCCAGCAGCTTGCCGGGGGGGTACAATGAGCAGTTCTTC. It yields the protein CASSLPGGYNEQFF. This sequence joins TRBV5-1 and TRBJ2-1; the match to TRBD2 covers 8 bases. CDR1 is SGHRS and CDR2 is YFSETQ in the germline V gene. The CDR3 is 14 amino acids. V lost 1 base and J lost 4; bases outside the gene matches: 1.